In its sample, the clone carrying this T cell receptor beta chain was seen many times. Its antigen is currently unknown. Arm-PCR of CDR3 regions and iRepertoire HTBI primers were used to build TCR beta libraries. TCRdb reanalysed the multiplex PCR reads using MiXCR and keeps one entry per CDR3 protein. The sample carries roughly 400,000 distinct CDR3 sequences, 20% recorded once. This sample stems from a study of regulatory T cells in long-lasting Graves disease. Study-wide results and limits: Among the persistent patients, thousands of public clonotypes were shared, more than the approximately 1,000 shared among new patients.

Sample time point: persistent/refractory GD, antithyroid drugs over 5 years with positive TRAb. The TCR library was prepared using RNA isolated from PBMCs. The V gene end was trimmed by 2 bases and the J gene end by 0 bases; junction bases not matched to a gene: 5. Germline V lookup: CDR1 MNHEY, CDR2 SVGEGT. This CDR3 region has 20 residues. The source was peripheral blood mononuclear cells (PBMCs), collected when the disease was refractory, from a patient treated with antithyroid drugs. V usage is TRBV6-2 or TRBV6-3 and J usage is TRBJ2-6; 15 bases line up with TRBD2. This sequence was found in a female donor with Graves disease. This CDR3 reads CASSYPGLAGGYSGANVLTF. The CDR3 nucleotides read TGTGCCAGCAGTTACCCGGGACTAGCGGGAGGTTACTCTGGGGCCAACGTCCTGACTTTC.